This T cell receptor beta chain was obtained from a study of blood T cell repertoires in COVID-19. Study background: Samples representing acute and convalescent COVID-19 were sourced from the United States, Italy and Spain. Sources were T cells, B-cell-depleted T cells, or PBMCs; the material itself was cDNA or gDNA.

The CDR3 runs to 16 residues. The V gene's germline CDR1 is LNHNV and CDR2 YYDKDF (reference sequence). V shed 8 bases and J shed 0 bases, with 16 bases lying between them. Authors' methods: Nucleated cell counts were estimated from reference gene primer amplification. Method: immunoSEQ multiplex PCR; TCRdb's copy keeps in-frame clones and lacks some. The V and J calls and clone size are taken from that table; D and trimming were inferred from the DNA. The table has 200,000 to 250,000 clones, around nine tenths seen once; the top ten hold approximately 12%. The sample was peripheral blood. The chain joins TRBV15 to TRBJ2-2; the D gene is possibly TRBD1 (6 bases). The sequence was obtained from a young woman who had recovered from COVID-19. The CDR3 region has the DNA TGTGCCACCCGTGGGGGCAGGCTTGCGAACACCGGGGAGCTGTTTTTT. It yields the protein CATRGGRLANTGELFF.